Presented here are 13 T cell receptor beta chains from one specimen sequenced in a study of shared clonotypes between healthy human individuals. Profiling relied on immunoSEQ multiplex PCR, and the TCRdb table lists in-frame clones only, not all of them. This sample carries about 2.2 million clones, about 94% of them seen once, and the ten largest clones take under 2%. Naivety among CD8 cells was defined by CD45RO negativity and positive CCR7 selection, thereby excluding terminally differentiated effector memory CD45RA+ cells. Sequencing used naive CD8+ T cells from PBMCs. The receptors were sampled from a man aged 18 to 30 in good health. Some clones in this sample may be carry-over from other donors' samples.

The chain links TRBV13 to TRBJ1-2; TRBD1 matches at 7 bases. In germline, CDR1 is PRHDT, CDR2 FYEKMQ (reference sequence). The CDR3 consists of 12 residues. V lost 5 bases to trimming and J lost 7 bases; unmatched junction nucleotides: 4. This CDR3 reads CASSAQGFGYTF. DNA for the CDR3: TGTGCCAGCAGCGCACAGGGGTTTGGCTACACCTTC.

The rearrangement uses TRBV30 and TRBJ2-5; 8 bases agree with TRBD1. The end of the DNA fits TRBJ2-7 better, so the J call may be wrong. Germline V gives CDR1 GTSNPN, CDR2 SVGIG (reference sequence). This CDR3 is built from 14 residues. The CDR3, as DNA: TGTGCCTGGACCACAGGGGGTCCCCCCTACGAGCAGTACTTC. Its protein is CAWTTGGPPYEQYF.

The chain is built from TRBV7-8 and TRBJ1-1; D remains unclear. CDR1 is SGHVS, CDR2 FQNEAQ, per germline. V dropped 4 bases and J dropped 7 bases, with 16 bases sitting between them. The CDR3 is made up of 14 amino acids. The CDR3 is CASSSWTPNDEAFF. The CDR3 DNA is TGTGCCAGCAGCTCATGGACGCCCAATGATGAAGCTTTCTTT.

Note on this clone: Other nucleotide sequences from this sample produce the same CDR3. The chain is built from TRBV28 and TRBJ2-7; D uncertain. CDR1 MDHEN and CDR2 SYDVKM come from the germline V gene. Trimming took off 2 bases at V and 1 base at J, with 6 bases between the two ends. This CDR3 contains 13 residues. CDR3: CASSLTGSYEQYF. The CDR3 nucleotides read TGTGCCAGCAGTTTAACCGGTTCCTACGAGCAGTACTTC.

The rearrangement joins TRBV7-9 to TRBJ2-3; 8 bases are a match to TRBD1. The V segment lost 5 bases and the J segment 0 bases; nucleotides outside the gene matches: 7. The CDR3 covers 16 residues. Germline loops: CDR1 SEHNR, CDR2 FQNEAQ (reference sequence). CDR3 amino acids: CASSPRQGFSTDTQYF. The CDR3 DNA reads TGTGCCAGCAGCCCGAGACAGGGGTTCAGCACAGATACGCAGTATTTT.

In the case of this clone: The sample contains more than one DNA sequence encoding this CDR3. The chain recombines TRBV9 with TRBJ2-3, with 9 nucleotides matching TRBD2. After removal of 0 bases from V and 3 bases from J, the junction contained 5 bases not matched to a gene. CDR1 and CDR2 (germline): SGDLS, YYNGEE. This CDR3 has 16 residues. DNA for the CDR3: TGTGCCAGCAGCGTAGGAGGTAGCGGGAGTACAGATACGCAGTATTTT. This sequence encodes CASSVGGSGSTDTQYF.

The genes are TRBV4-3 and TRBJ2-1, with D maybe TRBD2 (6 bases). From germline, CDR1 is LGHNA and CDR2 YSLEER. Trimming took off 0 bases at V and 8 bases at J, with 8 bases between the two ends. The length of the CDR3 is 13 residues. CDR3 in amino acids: CASSQEGDYEQFF. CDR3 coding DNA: TGCGCCAGCAGCCAAGAGGGGGACTATGAGCAGTTCTTC.

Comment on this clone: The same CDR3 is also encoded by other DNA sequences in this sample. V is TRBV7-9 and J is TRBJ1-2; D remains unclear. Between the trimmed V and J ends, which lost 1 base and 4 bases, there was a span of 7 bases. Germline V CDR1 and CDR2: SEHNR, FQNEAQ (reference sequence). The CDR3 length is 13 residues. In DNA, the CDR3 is TGTGCCAGCAGCTTAGGGGCGGTCTATGGCTACACCTTC. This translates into CASSLGAVYGYTF.

CDR3 in DNA: TGTGCCAGCAGCGCAGGCGTCGCACGCTGGGAGCAGTACTTC. This gives the protein CASSAGVARWEQYF. This chain uses TRBV14 with TRBJ2-7, with D hard to call. The V end was cut by 5 bases, the J end by 7 bases, with 18 bases between. The CDR3 runs 14 residues. Germline lookup yields CDR1 SGHDN and CDR2 FVKESK.

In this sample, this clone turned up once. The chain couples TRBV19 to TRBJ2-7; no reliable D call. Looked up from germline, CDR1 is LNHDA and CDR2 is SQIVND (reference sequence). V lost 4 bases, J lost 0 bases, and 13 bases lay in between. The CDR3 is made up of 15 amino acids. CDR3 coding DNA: TGTGCCAGTAGTACATCACCCCGGCCCTCCTACGAGCAGTACTTC. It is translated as CASSTSPRPSYEQYF.

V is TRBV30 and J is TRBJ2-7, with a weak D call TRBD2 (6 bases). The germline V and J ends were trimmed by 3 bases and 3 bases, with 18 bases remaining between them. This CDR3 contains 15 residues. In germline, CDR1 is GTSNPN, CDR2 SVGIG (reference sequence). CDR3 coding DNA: TGTGCCTGGAGGGACCCCGCGGGACTCAACTACGAGCAGTACTTC. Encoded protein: CAWRDPAGLNYEQYF.

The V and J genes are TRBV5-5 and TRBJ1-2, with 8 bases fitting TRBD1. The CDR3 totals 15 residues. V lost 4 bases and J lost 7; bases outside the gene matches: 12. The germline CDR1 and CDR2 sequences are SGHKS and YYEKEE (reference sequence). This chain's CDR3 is CASSPHDRGTGGYTF. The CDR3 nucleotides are TGTGCCAGCAGCCCCCACGACAGGGGCACCGGTGGCTACACCTTC.

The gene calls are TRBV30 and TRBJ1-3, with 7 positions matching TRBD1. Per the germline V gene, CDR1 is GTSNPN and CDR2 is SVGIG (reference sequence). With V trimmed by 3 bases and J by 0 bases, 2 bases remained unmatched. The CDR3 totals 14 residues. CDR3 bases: TGTGCCTGGAGACAGGGGCTCTCTGGAAACACCATATATTTT. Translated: CAWRQGLSGNTIYF.